This T cell receptor (beta chain) was sequenced for a study of cytomegalovirus exposure and HLA in healthy donors. Whole-study findings and limits: A later analysis reportedly identified an Asian-associated ancestry cluster as carrying fewer N-insertions than the approximately 670-donor mean.

V was pared by 5 bases and J by 2 bases, with 12 bases between. The germline V gene encodes CDR1 SNHLY and CDR2 FYNNEI. This CDR3 has 14 residues. Of note for this clone: Its cognate antigen is unknown.

With 60 Vbeta and 13 Jbeta primers, the PCR was carried out. Under the authors' procedure: In a later analysis, roughly 11 million of around 75 million unique beta chains occurred in at least two donors. Here immunoSEQ multiplex PCR was the method, and the copy in TCRdb shows in-frame clones only, minus some. Clonal size and the V and J genes are those of that table, whereas D and trimming came from the DNA. The table lists over 95,000 clones, approximately 80% of them singletons. The TCR comes from a man aged 35-49 years in good health and CMV-seropositive. Sequencing used PBMCs. V usage is TRBV2 and J usage is TRBJ2-5, with D possibly being TRBD1 (5 bases). The CDR3 is CASSWGAGQETQYF. In nucleotides, the CDR3 is TGTGCCAGCAGTTGGGGCGCCGGGCAAGAGACCCAGTACTTC.